This T cell receptor beta chain was captured by sequencing in a study of cytomegalovirus exposure and HLA in healthy donors (dated by TCRdb to about 2017). Context from the whole study: An earlier analysis of approximately 550 of the donors reported 250 to 300 Gb of sequence data and around 110 million unique TCR beta sequences from about 200 million T cells. An early release covering some 640 HLA-typed donors comprised around 300 gigabases of sequencing data and some 79 million unique TCR sequences. The genetic ancestry cluster associated with self-reported Caucasian donors included around four fifths of the roughly 400 genotyped donors. The study was designed to test whether signatures of past pathogen exposure could be identified by cataloging public T cell receptors. The T cell repertoires of 666 subjects were profiled by immunosequencing and related to cytomegalovirus serostatus. Besides the first cohort of 666 subjects, a separate validation cohort made up of 120 different subjects was used. The study combined high-throughput TCR immunosequencing, statistical association of individual TCRs with disease status, and machine learning to predict cytomegalovirus infection status. In a later analysis, previously published TCR beta repertoires from roughly 710 donors were re-analyzed and high-resolution HLA genotyping was added so that TCR occurrence patterns could be studied. In the later analysis, no new phenotypic data were used to find candidate immune exposures; instead, reliance was placed on TCR beta sequences and their occurrence across donors. In an earlier analysis of about 590 of the donors, high-throughput TCR beta sequencing was used to judge whether each TCR beta V gene segment behaved as functional or pseudogenic. Donor age, sex, ethnicity and CMV serostatus were compiled alongside the repertoire data. Genome-wide SNP genotypes for about three fifths of the 666 donors were used in a later genetic analysis, which treated that subset as a discovery cohort. All discovery cohort repertoires had been generated using a single sequencing platform. HLA typing included class I and class II loci at four-digit resolution. The number of typed donors differed by locus: roughly 620-630 for A, B, C, DRB1 and DQB1; 500 to 550 for DQA1; approximately 610 for DPA1; and roughly 450 for DPB1. Several DR-DQ haplotypes were treated as single units for association and clustering because of strong linkage in the cohort. Among some 410 genotyped donors of the cohort, an average of approximately 240,000 unique TCR beta nucleotide sequences were sequenced per donor, roughly 20% of them non-productive.

In this sample, this clone turned up a few times. The target of this receptor is not known. Per-base qualities were not stored, and no clone one base away is much larger. The cohort was made up of 500 to 800 healthy bone marrow donors. All cohort members were sampled while nominally healthy, although unrecorded immune exposures were likely present. The donor tested CMV seropositive, placing the donor among the 250 to 350 seropositive members of the cohort. A peripheral blood sample was provided by each donor, and peripheral blood mononuclear cells were used for TCR beta sequencing. Genomic DNA was extracted from the blood cell samples with the Qiagen DNeasy Blood Extraction Kit. General study outcomes and caveats: The study listed 170 or so TCR beta chains as associated with cytomegalovirus. Linkage disequilibrium might explain the correlated functional status among segregating V segments, but an unknown experimental factor could not be ruled out. The sequencing pipeline was judged likely to have produced a cluster of highly shared sequence variants as a technical artifact. A later genetic analysis associated a missense DCLRE1C variant with V-gene and J-gene trimming of TCR beta chains, and an independent cohort replicated the association. Three of the identified cytomegalovirus-associated TCR beta chains were confirmed in vitro to be specific for cytomegalovirus antigens. In a later analysis, HLA-associated TCR beta chains were found to be more clonally expanded and to have lower generation probabilities than equally common non-associated chains. In both the original and validation cohorts, the classifier was reported to diagnose cytomegalovirus status with high specificity and sensitivity. In a later analysis, TCR association rates were found to vary across HLA loci, with the most associated TCRs seen for DRB1 alleles and the fewest for HLA-C alleles. According to the authors, the approach could potentially be generalized to other disease states and immunological phenotypes. A further reported finding was that TCR beta sequences accurately predicted the HLA-A and HLA-B alleles for most subjects in the first cohort. This cohort had only TCR beta chains sequenced, and the lack of alpha or paired-chain data limited which features could be detected. Compared with the roughly 720-donor mean, donors in an Asian-associated ancestry cluster had fewer N-insertions in productive TCRs, according to a later genetic analysis. The presence/absence analyses assumed that sequencing depth was roughly uniform across donors, and that assumption may not be true. According to a later analysis, parvovirus B19, influenza, CMV and Epstein-Barr virus appeared linked to several top co-occurrence clusters. Across donors, most TCR sequences were observed very rarely, whereas some public TCRs were present in many individuals. The only immune exposure information available for the cohort was CMV serostatus. Some IMGT-functional V segments, including TRBV6-2 and TRBV6-3, could not be distinguished by the 87-base-pair reads and were therefore excluded. Because counts were too low, some 16 rarely observed V segments, including chromosome 9 orphons, were excluded from the earlier analysis of a few hundred of the donors. Because HLA typing was missing for some donors at each locus, association tests included only the typed subset. Strong co-occurrence of HLA alleles, especially DR and DQ, made assigning TCR associations to individual alleles difficult. An earlier analysis of around 540 of the donors showed that most TCR beta V segments appeared in productive rearrangements either about 87% or about 30% of the time, which broadly matched IMGT annotations. According to a later analysis, most CMV-associated TCR beta chains appeared to be HLA-restricted, and the HLA associations seemed to be driven largely by CMV exposure. A later analysis associated around 16,000 TCR beta sequences with specific HLA alleles at a false discovery rate of 0.05.

A distance of 6 bases separates the germline ends of V and J, which lose 1 base and 2 bases respectively. Reading the germline V gene gives CDR1 SGHRS and CDR2 YFSETQ. The cysteine opens and the phenylalanine closes a CDR3 of 14 amino acids. Only CDR3 DNA is held: 42 bases, read in frame from base 1. The receptor library was made with the immunoSEQ multiplex PCR assay. The multiplex PCR relied on a mix of 60 forward primers for TCR Vbeta segments and 13 reverse primers for TCR Jbeta segments. The CDR3 region of rearranged TCR beta genes was amplified from genomic DNA with a multiplex PCR assay. The Illumina HiSeq System was used to sequence the amplified TCR beta libraries as 87-base-pair reads. Turning to the authors' computational methods: A later analysis counted tens of millions of unique TCR beta chains across the 550 to 800 repertoires, and some 12 million of these chains were shared by at least two donors. Raw reads were error-corrected and collapsed into unique sequences with a nearest-neighbor algorithm that merged closely related sequences to remove PCR and sequencing errors. To assign V, D and J gene segments, CDR3 sequences were aligned to IMGT reference sequences. Each retained sequence needed at least a six-nucleotide match to both a V gene segment and a J gene segment. Rearrangements were classified as productive when the CDR3 lacked stop codons and remained in frame with V and J, and all other rearrangements were classified as non-productive. CDR3 was defined by IMGT convention, running from the second conserved V-encoded cysteine to the conserved J-encoded phenylalanine. In an earlier analysis of around 600 of the donors, sequences lacking an unambiguous match to a single V gene segment were excluded. In an earlier analysis of about 590 of the donors, a V segment was called functional when productive rearrangements were above 56.7%, and segregating when the standard deviation between donors exceeded 5%. A statistical classification framework was built for diagnosing cytomegalovirus status from the catalog of TCR beta chain sequences. V and J gene assignment, in a later analysis, came from comparing TCR nucleotide sequences with IMGT/GENE-DB human TR gene sequences. A later analysis assigned CDR3 sequences and most-parsimonious VDJ recombination scenarios with the TCRdist pipeline. In a later analysis, each TCR beta chain was defined by its CDR3 amino acid sequence together with its V-gene family, and reads lacking a unique V-gene family were excluded. In a later analysis, approximately 640 highly shared, low-generation-probability nucleotide sequences were removed to address suspected cross-contamination and a sequencing artifact. A later analysis calculated a clonal expansion index for each public chain from normalized within-repertoire ranks of inferred template counts. Generation probabilities in a later analysis came from a VDJ recombination model fitted to out-of-frame rearrangements, and those results were checked against IGoR. In a later analysis, TCR-TCR, TCR-HLA and TCR-CMV co-occurrence was scored with hypergeometric tests, and a repertoire-size bias correction was applied to TCR pairs. To estimate false discovery rates, a later analysis permuted the HLA or CMV assignments 20 times. A later analysis grouped co-occurring TCRs with DBSCAN, adding TCRdist sequence similarity when clustering within HLA-allele-positive subsets. Co-occurrence clustering excluded repertoires with fewer than 30,000 or more than 120,000 public chains, plus five with anomalous nucleotide sharing. TCRdb obtained this table from immuneACCESS and retained in-frame rearrangements with V and J assigned. These tables miss some clones; where compared with another copy, unresolved V genes account for less than half of the shortfall, and the remainder is unexplained. Clone size and the V and J calls come from that table; the DNA yielded D and trimming. This sample lists under 200,000 clones; roughly 82% were detected once. In total, the top ten clones hold about 1.6% of the sample.

In this chain, TRBV5-1 is recombined with TRBJ2-2; no confident D gene assignment can be made. This sequence originates from a girl aged 5 to 17 in good health and CMV-seropositive. Sequencing was performed on PBMCs. Here is the DNA: TGCGCCAGCAGCTTGCTCGTCAACACCGGGGAGCTGTTTTTT. This codes for CASSLLVNTGELFF.